The rows below give T cell receptor beta chains drawn from one sample of a study of blood T cell repertoires in COVID-19. Profiling relied on immunoSEQ multiplex PCR, and the TCRdb table lists in-frame clones only, not all of them. The sample includes roughly 140,000 clones, 75% to 85% of them seen just once. Sequenced input: peripheral blood. Receptors were obtained from a man aged 50-59 years with acute or convalescent COVID-19. The CDR3 runs from the conserved cysteine through the conserved F or W. D genes are given only for firm matches. The size entry is marked missing in some rows and otherwise reads once, few, many or a size class.

. few TRBJ1-1 TRBV5-1 CASSVGSDAFF TGCGCCAGCAGCGTTGGTAGTGATGCTTTCTTT
. . TRBJ1-2 TRBV3-1/TRBV3-2 CASTLEGGYGYTF TGTGCCAGCACCCTAGAGGGGGGCTATGGCTACACCTTC
TRBD1 . TRBJ1-5 TRBV2 CASRTGYSNQPQHF TGTGCCAGCAGGACAGGGTATAGCAATCAGCCCCAGCATTTT
. . TRBJ2-7 TRBV5-1 CASSRSGGTRNYEQYF TGCGCCAGCAGCCGCTCCGGTGGGACTCGAAATTACGAGCAGTACTTC
. . TRBJ2-1 TRBV27 CASSLYSLRAYNEQFF TGTGCCAGCAGTTTATATTCCCTGCGGGCCTACAATGAGCAGTTCTTC
TRBD1 . TRBJ2-2 TRBV10-2 CASSWTGENTGELFF TGCGCCAGCAGTTGGACAGGGGAGAACACCGGGGAGCTGTTTTTT
. . TRBJ2-7 TRBV27 CASSLRGGYSYEQYF TGTGCCAGCAGTTTACGTGGCGGCTACTCCTACGAGCAGTACTTC
TRBD2 . TRBJ2-1 TRBV9 CASSVTGTSGTNEQFF TGTGCCAGCAGCGTCACCGGGACTAGCGGGACGAATGAGCAGTTCTTC
. . TRBJ1-2 TRBV9 CASSVEAAGYYGYTF TGTGCCAGCAGCGTAGAAGCGGCGGGTTACTATGGCTACACCTTC
. . TRBJ2-7 TRBV7-6 CASRPLDRHYEQYF TGTGCCAGCAGGCCCCTGGACAGACACTACGAGCAGTACTTC
TRBD2 . TRBJ2-7 TRBV9 CASSVEREGFHEQYF TGTGCCAGCAGCGTCGAGCGGGAGGGCTTCCACGAGCAGTACTTC
. . TRBJ1-4 TRBV5-1 CASSEISGGISEKLFF TGCGCCAGCAGCGAAATATCGGGGGGTATTAGTGAAAAACTGTTTTTT
. few TRBJ1-1 TRBV5-4 CASSRRDEAFF TGTGCCAGCAGCCGTCGCGATGAAGCTTTCTTT
TRBD1 . TRBJ2-3 TRBV11-3 CASSFGTGDFTDTQYF TGTGCCAGCAGCTTCGGGACAGGGGACTTCACAGATACGCAGTATTTT
. few TRBJ1-5 TRBV19 CASSRTEYSNQPQHF TGTGCCAGTAGTCGAACAGAGTATAGCAATCAGCCCCAGCATTTT
. once TRBJ2-7 TRBV10-3 CAISQGINDEQYF TGTGCCATCAGCCAGGGAATCAATGACGAGCAGTACTTC
TRBD1 once TRBJ1-5 TRBV7-8 CASTRDRGPVNQPQHF TGTGCCAGCACCCGGGACAGGGGGCCAGTCAATCAGCCCCAGCATTTT
. . TRBJ1-5 TRBV5-6 CASSFGQRNQPQHF TGTGCCAGCAGCTTTGGACAGAGGAATCAGCCCCAGCATTTT
TRBD1 . TRBJ2-5 TRBV15 CATADPKTGGETQYF TGTGCCACCGCTGATCCGAAGACAGGGGGAGAGACCCAGTACTTC
TRBD1 . TRBJ2-7 TRBV6-1 CASSEGTGGEQYF TGTGCCAGCAGTGAAGGGACAGGGGGCGAGCAGTACTTC
TRBD1 . TRBJ2-6 TRBV19 CASSDRGSGANVLTF TGTGCCAGTAGTGACAGGGGATCTGGGGCCAACGTCCTGACTTTC
TRBD1 few TRBJ1-4 TRBV3-1/TRBV3-2 CASRARDRGEKLFF TGTGCCAGCAGGGCCCGGGACAGGGGCGAAAAACTGTTTTTT